This is a list of T cell receptor beta chains from one sample in a study of T-cell reconstitution after alpha-beta-depleted transplantation in children. TCRdb re-analysed the PCR reads in MiXCR, keeping a single row per CDR3 protein. The sample has around 76,000 distinct CDR3 sequences, 15% to 20% seen once; the top ten hold 51%. Sequences were derived from PBMCs, mostly from graft donor cells, sampled 360 days after TCRalphabeta/CD19-depleted stem cell transplant. These receptors all come from a male patient aged 2 to 10 who had a stem cell transplant for acute lymphoblastic leukemia, so the T cells may come from the graft donor. Both conserved end residues are part of each CDR3. Fields, in order: D gene, J gene, V gene, clone size, CDR3 protein, CDR3 DNA. A D gene is named only where the DNA matches it firmly. Size is omitted from some rows. Given values are once, few, many or a class for expanded clones.

- | TRBJ2-5 | TRBV7-9 | few | CASSFPMKTQYF | TGTGCCAGCAGCTTTCCAATGAAGACCCAGTACTTC
- | TRBJ1-1 | TRBV7-9 | - | CASRDYSDTEAFF | TGTGCCAGCAGGGATTACTCCGACACTGAAGCTTTCTTT
- | TRBJ2-7 | TRBV10-3 | many | CASRGSGSTYEQYF | TGTGCGTCCCGAGGGAGCGGATCAACCTACGAGCAGTACTTC
TRBD2 | TRBJ2-7 | TRBV29-1 | - | CSVLLLAGYEQYF | TGCAGCGTTCTCTTACTAGCGGGGTACGAGCAGTACTTC
TRBD2 | TRBJ2-1 | TRBV6-1 | - | CASSEWGLPGGNEQFF | TGTGCCAGCAGTGAATGGGGACTACCAGGAGGAAATGAGCAGTTCTTC
- | TRBJ2-1 | TRBV12-3/TRBV12-4 | few | CASSLGQGNYNEQFF | TGTGCCAGCAGTTTAGGGCAGGGAAACTACAATGAGCAGTTCTTC
TRBD1 | TRBJ2-1 | TRBV5-1 | - | CASSDGTGQFF | TGCGCCAGCAGCGACGGGACAGGGCAGTTCTTC
- | TRBJ2-2 | TRBV4-1 | few | CASSQYPPPNTGELFF | TGCGCCAGCAGCCAATATCCCCCCCCGAACACCGGGGAGCTGTTTTTT
TRBD1 | TRBJ2-1 | TRBV28 | - | CASSLRTGGFNEQFF | TGTGCCAGCAGTTTAAGGACAGGGGGTTTCAATGAGCAGTTCTTC
- | TRBJ2-7 | TRBV25-1 | many | CASSEWDASYEQYF | TGTGCCAGCAGTGAATGGGACGCCTCCTACGAGCAGTACTTC
TRBD2 | TRBJ2-3 | TRBV14 | many | CASSNFGTSGVAVDTQYF | TGTGCCAGCAGCAACTTCGGGACTAGCGGGGTCGCTGTAGATACGCAGTATTTT
TRBD2 | TRBJ2-3 | TRBV5-6 | few | CASTGEGTDTQYF | TGTGCCAGCACCGGGGAGGGGACAGATACGCAGTATTTT
- | TRBJ2-7 | TRBV12-3/TRBV12-4 | few | CASSTGTAGYEQYF | TGTGCCAGCAGCACCGGGACAGCGGGCTACGAGCAGTACTTC
- | TRBJ1-1 | TRBV3-1 | many | CASSLHSKQNTEAFF | TGTGCCAGCAGCCTGCATTCAAAGCAGAACACTGAAGCTTTCTTT
- | TRBJ2-5 | TRBV29-1 | few | CSGAWVIETQYF | TGCAGCGGAGCGTGGGTAATAGAGACCCAGTACTTC
- | TRBJ2-2 | TRBV11-2 | - | CASSLGVGSGELFF | TGTGCCAGCAGCTTGGGCGTGGGATCCGGGGAGCTGTTTTTT
- | TRBJ2-6 | TRBV27 | once | CASSRTGLASGANVLTF | TGTGCCAGCAGTAGGACGGGCTTAGCATCTGGGGCCAACGTCCTGACTTTC
- | TRBJ2-5 | TRBV28 | many | CASSLSHPTGIKTQYF | TGTGCCAGCAGTTTATCCCATCCCACTGGGATCAAGACCCAGTACTTC
- | TRBJ2-7 | TRBV7-2 | once | CASSLVTGRISEQYF | TGTGCCAGCAGCTTAGTAACAGGGAGGATTAGCGAGCAGTACTTC
- | TRBJ2-2 | TRBV12-3/TRBV12-4 | - | CASTRGHTGELFF | TGTGCCAGCACCCGGGGGCACACCGGGGAGCTGTTTTTT
TRBD2 | TRBJ2-3 | TRBV29-1 | - | CSVEGGGNTDTQYF | TGCAGCGTTGAAGGGGGGGGAAACACAGATACGCAGTATTTT
- | TRBJ1-3 | TRBV4-2 | - | CASSLDPGRISGNTIYF | TGTGCCAGCAGCTTAGATCCGGGACGGATCTCTGGAAACACCATATATTTT